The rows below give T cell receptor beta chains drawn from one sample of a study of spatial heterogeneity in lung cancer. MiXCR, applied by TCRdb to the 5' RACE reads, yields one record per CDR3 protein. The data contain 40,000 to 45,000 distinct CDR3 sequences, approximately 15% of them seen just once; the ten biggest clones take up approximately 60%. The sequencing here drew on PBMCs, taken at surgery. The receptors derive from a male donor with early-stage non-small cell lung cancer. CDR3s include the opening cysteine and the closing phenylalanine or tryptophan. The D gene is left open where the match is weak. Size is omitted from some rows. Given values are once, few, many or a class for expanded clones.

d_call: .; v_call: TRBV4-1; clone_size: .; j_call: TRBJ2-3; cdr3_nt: TGCGCCAGCAGCCAAGAGTTGGCTGCGGGGGCGGATACGCAGTATTTT; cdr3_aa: CASSQELAAGADTQYF
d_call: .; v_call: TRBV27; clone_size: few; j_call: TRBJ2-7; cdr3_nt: TGTGCCAGCAGTTTCGGGGGACAGCCATACTACGAGCAGTACTTC; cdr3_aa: CASSFGGQPYYEQYF
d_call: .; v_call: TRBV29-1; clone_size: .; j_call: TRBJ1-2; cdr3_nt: TGCAGCGTGTTGAGTAAGACTTATGGCTACACCTTC; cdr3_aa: CSVLSKTYGYTF
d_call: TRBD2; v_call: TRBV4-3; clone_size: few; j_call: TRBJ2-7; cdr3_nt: TGCGCCAGCAGCCAAGGGCGGGGGACTACCTACTACGAGCAGTACTTC; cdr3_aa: CASSQGRGTTYYEQYF
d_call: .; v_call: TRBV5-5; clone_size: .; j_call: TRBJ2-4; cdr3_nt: TGTGCCAGCAGCGCCCGGCAAGCCAAAAACATTCAGTACTTC; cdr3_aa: CASSARQAKNIQYF
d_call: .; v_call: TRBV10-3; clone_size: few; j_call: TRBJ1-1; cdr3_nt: TGTGCCATCAGTGAGTTTGGCTTGGACACTGAAGCTTTCTTT; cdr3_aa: CAISEFGLDTEAFF
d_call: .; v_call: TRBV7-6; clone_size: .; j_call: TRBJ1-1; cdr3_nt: TGTGCCAGCAGCCCACATGCCGACAGACCCACTGAAGCTTTCTTT; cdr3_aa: CASSPHADRPTEAFF
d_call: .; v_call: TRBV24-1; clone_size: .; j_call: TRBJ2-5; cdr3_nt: TGTGCCACCAGTGAGAGCAGGAGGGAAGAGACCCAGTACTTC; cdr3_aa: CATSESRREETQYF
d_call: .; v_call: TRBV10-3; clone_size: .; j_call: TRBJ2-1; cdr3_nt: TGTGCCATCAGTTGGGCAGAAAGATACAATGAGCAGTTCTTC; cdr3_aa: CAISWAERYNEQFF
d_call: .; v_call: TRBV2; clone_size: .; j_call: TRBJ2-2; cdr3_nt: TGTGCCAGCAGTGCCCTCCGGGAGCCCACCGGGGAGCTGTTTTTT; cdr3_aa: CASSALREPTGELFF
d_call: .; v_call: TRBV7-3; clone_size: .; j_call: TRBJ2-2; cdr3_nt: TGTGCCAGCAGCTCTCCCAACGACGGGCGGGAGCTGTTTTTT; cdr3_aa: CASSSPNDGRELFF
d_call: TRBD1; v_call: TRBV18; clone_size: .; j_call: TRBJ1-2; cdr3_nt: TGTGCCAGCTCACCGGACAGGGTCGGCTACACCTTC; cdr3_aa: CASSPDRVGYTF
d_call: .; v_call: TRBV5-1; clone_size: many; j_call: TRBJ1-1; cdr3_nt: TGCGCCAGCAGAAAATGGGGCAGGGAAGGCACTGAAGCTTTCTTT; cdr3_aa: CASRKWGREGTEAFF
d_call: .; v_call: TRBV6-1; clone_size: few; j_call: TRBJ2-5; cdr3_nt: TGTGCCAGCAGTTTTTGGTCCGAGACCCAGTACTTC; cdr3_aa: CASSFWSETQYF
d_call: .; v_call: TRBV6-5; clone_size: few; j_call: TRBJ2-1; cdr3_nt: TGTGCCAGCAGTTCCCTGCGGAGCTCCTACAATGAGCAGTTCTTC; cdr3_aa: CASSSLRSSYNEQFF
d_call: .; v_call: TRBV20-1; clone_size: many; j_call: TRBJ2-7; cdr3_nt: TGCAGTGCCCCACGGGCGTTACGATACTACGAGCAGTACTTC; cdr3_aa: CSAPRALRYYEQYF
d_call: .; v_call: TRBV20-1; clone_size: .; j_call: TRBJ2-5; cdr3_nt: TGCAGTGCTAGAGATCTCAGGGAACCATCAGAGACCCAGTACTTC; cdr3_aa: CSARDLREPSETQYF
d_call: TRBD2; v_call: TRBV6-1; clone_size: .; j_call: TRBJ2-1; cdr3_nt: TGTGCCAGCATACCTCACCCGGGACTAGCGGGAGTCTTTAATGAGCAGTTCTTC; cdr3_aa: CASIPHPGLAGVFNEQFF
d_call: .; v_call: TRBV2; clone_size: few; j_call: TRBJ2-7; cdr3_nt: TGTGCCAGCAGTGCGGGACTCGCGGTCCTCGAGCAGTACTTC; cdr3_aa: CASSAGLAVLEQYF
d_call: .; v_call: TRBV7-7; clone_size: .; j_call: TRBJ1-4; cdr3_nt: TGTGCTAGCAGCCAGGGGCCTAATGAAAAACTGTTTTTT; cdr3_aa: CASSQGPNEKLFF
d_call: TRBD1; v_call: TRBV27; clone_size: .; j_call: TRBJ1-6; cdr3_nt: TGTGCCAGCAACACAGGGGGTATCTATAATTCACCCCTCCACTTT; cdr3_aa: CASNTGGIYNSPLHF
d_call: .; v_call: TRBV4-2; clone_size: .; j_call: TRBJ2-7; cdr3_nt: TGTGCCAGCAGCCAAGATGTGGGGCAGGGCTTCGAGCAGTACTTC; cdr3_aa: CASSQDVGQGFEQYF
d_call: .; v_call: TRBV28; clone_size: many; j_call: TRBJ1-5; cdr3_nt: TGTGCCAGTACAGGAAATAGCAATCAGCCCCAGCATTTT; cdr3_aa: CASTGNSNQPQHF
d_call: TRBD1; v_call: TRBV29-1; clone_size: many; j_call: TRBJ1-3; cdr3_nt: TGCAGCGTTGAAGATCCAGGGACAGGGAAGAACACCATATATTTT; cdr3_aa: CSVEDPGTGKNTIYF
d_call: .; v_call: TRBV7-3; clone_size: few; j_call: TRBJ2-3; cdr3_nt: TGTGCCAGCAGCTTGGATAGCGGCACAGATACGCAGTATTTT; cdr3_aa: CASSLDSGTDTQYF
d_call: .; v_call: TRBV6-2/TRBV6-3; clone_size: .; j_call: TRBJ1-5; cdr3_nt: TGTGCCAGCAGCTTCCCAGAGGGCGCTTTTCAGCCCCAGCATTTT; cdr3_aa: CASSFPEGAFQPQHF
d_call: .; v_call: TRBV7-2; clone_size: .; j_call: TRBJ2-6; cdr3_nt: TGTGCCAGCAGCCAGGACGGCTCTGGGGCCAACGTCCTGACTTTC; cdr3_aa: CASSQDGSGANVLTF
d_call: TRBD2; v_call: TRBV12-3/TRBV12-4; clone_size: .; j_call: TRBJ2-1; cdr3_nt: TGTGCCAGCAGTCGACTAGCGGGAGGGGTGCATGAGCAGTTCTTC; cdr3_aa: CASSRLAGGVHEQFF
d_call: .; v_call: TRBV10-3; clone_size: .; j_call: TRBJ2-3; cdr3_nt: TGTGCCATCAGTGCTTCGCTAGGACGTTCTAGCACAGATACGCAGTATTTT; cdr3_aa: CAISASLGRSSTDTQYF
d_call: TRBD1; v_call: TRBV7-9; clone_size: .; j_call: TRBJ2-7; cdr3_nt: TGTGCCAGCAGCCGTCCCGGACAGGGTTACGAGCAGTACTTC; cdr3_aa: CASSRPGQGYEQYF
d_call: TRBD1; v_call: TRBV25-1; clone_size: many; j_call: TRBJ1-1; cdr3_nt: TGTGCCAGCAGGGACAGGGGGACGAACACTGAAGCTTTCTTT; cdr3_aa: CASRDRGTNTEAFF
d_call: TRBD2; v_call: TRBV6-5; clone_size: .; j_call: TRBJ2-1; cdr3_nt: TGTGCCAGCAGTCCTACGGAGGGACTAGCGGGAAATGAGCAGTTCTTC; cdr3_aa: CASSPTEGLAGNEQFF
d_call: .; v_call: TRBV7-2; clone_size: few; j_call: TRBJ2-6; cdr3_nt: TGTGCCAGCAACCTTTACGGGACGCCGGGCTCTGGGGCCAACGTCCTGACTTTC; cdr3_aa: CASNLYGTPGSGANVLTF
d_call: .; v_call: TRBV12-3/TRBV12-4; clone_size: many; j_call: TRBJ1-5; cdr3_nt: TGTGCCAGCAGTTTAAAGGGAATCGGCAATCAGCCCCAGCATTTT; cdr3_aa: CASSLKGIGNQPQHF
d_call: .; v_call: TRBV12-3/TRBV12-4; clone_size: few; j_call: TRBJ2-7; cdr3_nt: TGTGCCAGCAGTTTAGTCTCAGGGGGGCCTCCCTACGAGCAGTACTTC; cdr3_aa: CASSLVSGGPPYEQYF
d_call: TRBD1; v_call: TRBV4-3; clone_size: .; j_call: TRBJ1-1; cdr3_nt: TGCGCCAGCAGCCAGGGCCCCGGACAGGGGGCAGACACTGAAGCTTTCTTT; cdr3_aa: CASSQGPGQGADTEAFF
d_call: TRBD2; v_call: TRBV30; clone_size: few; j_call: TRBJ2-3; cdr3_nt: TGTGCCTGGAGTGTACTAGCGGGAGGATTAGATACGCAGTATTTT; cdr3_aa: CAWSVLAGGLDTQYF
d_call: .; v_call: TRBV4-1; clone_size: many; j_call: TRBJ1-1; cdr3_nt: TGCGCCAGCAGCCCCCCGGGACATTTTACGGACACTGAAGCTTTCTTT; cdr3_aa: CASSPPGHFTDTEAFF
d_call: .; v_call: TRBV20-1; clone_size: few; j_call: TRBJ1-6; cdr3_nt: TGCAGTGCTAGGCACAGGGCGGGATCACCCCTCCACTTT; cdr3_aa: CSARHRAGSPLHF
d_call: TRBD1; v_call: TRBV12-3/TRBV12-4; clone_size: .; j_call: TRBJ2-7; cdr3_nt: TGTGCCAGCAGTACCCAGGGGGATACGGGCGAGCAGTACTTC; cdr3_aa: CASSTQGDTGEQYF
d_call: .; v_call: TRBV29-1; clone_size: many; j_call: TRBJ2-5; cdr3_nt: TGCAGCGTTGGAGGAGGGGAGACCCAGTACTTC; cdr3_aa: CSVGGGETQYF
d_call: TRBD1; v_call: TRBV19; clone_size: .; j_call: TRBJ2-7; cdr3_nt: TGTGCAACGAAGGACAGGGGCCGCCTCGAGCAGTACTTC; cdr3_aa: CATKDRGRLEQYF
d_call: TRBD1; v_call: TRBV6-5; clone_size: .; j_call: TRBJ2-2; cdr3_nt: TGTGCCAGCAGCGGCGGGACAGGGTACACCGGGGAGCTGTTTTTT; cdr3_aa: CASSGGTGYTGELFF
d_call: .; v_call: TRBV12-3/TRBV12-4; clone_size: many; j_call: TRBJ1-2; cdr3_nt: TGTGCCAGCAGTCAAGGGAACTATGGCTACACCTTC; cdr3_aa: CASSQGNYGYTF
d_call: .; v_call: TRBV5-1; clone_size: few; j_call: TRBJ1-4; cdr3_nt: TGCGCCAGCAGCCCCGGAGAGCCTGGAGAAAAACTGTTTTTT; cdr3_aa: CASSPGEPGEKLFF
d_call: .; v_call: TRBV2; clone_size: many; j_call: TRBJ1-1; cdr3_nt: TGTGCCAGCAGTGTTAACAGGGTCCACGCCGAAGCTTTCTTT; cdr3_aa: CASSVNRVHAEAFF
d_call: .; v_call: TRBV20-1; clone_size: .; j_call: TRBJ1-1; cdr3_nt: TGCAGTGCTAGAAAGGACGGGAACACTGAAGCTTTCTTT; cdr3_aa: CSARKDGNTEAFF
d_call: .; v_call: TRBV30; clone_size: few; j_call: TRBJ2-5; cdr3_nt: TGTGCCTGGACAGCTGGGGGCACAGAGACCCAGTACTTC; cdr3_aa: CAWTAGGTETQYF